This passage covers 21 T cell receptor beta chains from one sample sequenced in a study of blood T cell repertoires in COVID-19 (dated by TCRdb to about 2020). Library preparation used the immunoSEQ multiplex PCR assay. In TCRdb, the immuneACCESS table is reduced to in-frame sequences with V and J assigned. These tables do not hold every clone; where another copy was compared, an unresolved V gene accounts for under half, and the others remain unexplained. In all, the sample holds about half a million clones, and 80% to 90% of those were seen once. The ten largest make up approximately 3.4% of the sample. The source material was peripheral blood. The receptors were sampled from a human donor in a cohort sampled during active COVID-19.

The chain has TRBV7-9 and TRBJ1-4; 7 nucleotides match TRBD1. J was trimmed by 5 bases and V by 4 bases; bases with no gene match: 4. The CDR3 contains 14 residues. Germline loops: CDR1 SEHNR, CDR2 FQNEAQ (reference sequence). CDR3 loop: CASSSRDSNEKLFF. The CDR3 DNA follows: TGTGCCAGCAGCTCCCGGGACAGCAATGAAAAACTGTTTTTT.

The V gene is TRBV11-1, the J gene TRBJ2-2; tentative D call: TRBD1 (6 bases). The germline V and J ends were trimmed by 4 bases and 5 bases, with 11 bases remaining between them. CDR1 and CDR2 from the germline V gene are SGHAT and FQDESV (reference sequence). The CDR3 totals 14 residues. CDR3 protein: CASSSQGNTGELFF. The CDR3 nucleotides are TGTGCCAGCAGCTCTCAGGGGAATACCGGGGAGCTGTTTTTT.

This clone has just a few counts. This chain links TRBV25-1 with TRBJ1-5; D may be TRBD1 (6 bases). The CDR3 contains 14 residues. The ends were cut back, 7 bases at V and 4 bases at J, with 14 bases in the middle. The germline V gene encodes CDR1 MGHDK and CDR2 SYGVNS. The CDR3 bases are TGTGCCAGCAAGATGACAGGACCGAATCAGCCCCAGCATTTT. Protein sequence: CASKMTGPNQPQHF.

This clone came up many times. The chain carries TRBV19 and TRBJ2-2; 8 bases map to TRBD1. After removal of 7 bases from V and 7 bases from J, the junction contained 11 bases not matched to a gene. Germline V CDR1 and CDR2: LNHDA, SQIVND (reference sequence). This CDR3 has 15 amino acids. CDR3: CASIRGQAWIGELFF. DNA of the CDR3: TGTGCCAGTATTAGGGGACAGGCTTGGATCGGGGAGCTGTTTTTT.

This clone is a singleton in its sample. J is TRBJ2-7 and V is TRBV1; the table's D call TRBD2 went unverified against the DNA. TRBV1 is a listed pseudogene. The CDR3 is 18 residues long. The CDR3 reads CTSSQDWPTSGSSYEQYF. The DNA for the CDR3 is TGCACCAGCAGCCAAGATTGGCCGACTAGCGGGAGCTCCTACGAGCAGTACTTC.

Here the CDR3 reads CASSQGAVETQYF. CDR3 bases: TGTGCCAGCAGCCAGGGGGCCGTGGAGACCCAGTACTTC. This rearrangement joins TRBV7-3 to TRBJ2-5, with 8 bases matching TRBD1. The CDR3 is 13 residues long. The J segment lost 5 bases and the V segment lost 5 bases, leaving 4 bases of the junction unmatched. CDR1 and CDR2 from the germline V gene are SGHTA and FQGTGA. The full variable domain, with the rest looked up from reference TRBV7-3 and TRBJ2-5, is GAGVSQTPSNKVTEKGKYVELRCDPISGHTALYWYRQSLGQGPEFLIYFQGTGAADDSGLPNDRFFAVRPEGSVSTLKIQRTERGDSAVYLCASSQGAVETQYFGPGTRLLVL.

V usage is TRBV9 and J usage is TRBJ2-2; 7 bases match TRBD2. Per germline, CDR1 SGDLS and CDR2 YYNGEE. The V gene end was trimmed by 7 bases and the J gene end by 0 bases; junction bases not matched to a gene: 3. The CDR3 extends over 14 amino acids. Here the CDR3 DNA reads TGTGCCAGCTCTAGCGGCGCGAACACCGGGGAGCTGTTTTTT. Its protein product is CASSSGANTGELFF.

The chain couples TRBV19 to TRBJ1-1; D unclear. The CDR3 length is 13 residues. Between the trimmed V and J ends, which lost 5 bases and 1 base, there was a span of 8 bases. CDR1 LNHDA and CDR2 SQIVND come from the germline V gene (reference sequence). The CDR3 sequence is CASSRRSNTEAFF. In nucleotides, the CDR3 is TGTGCCAGTAGTCGCAGATCGAACACTGAAGCTTTCTTT.

This chain uses TRBV5-6 with TRBJ2-7; 7 nucleotides align to TRBD2. CDR1 and CDR2 from the germline V gene are SGHDT and YYEEEE. V shed 4 bases, J shed 0 bases, and the junction held 7 bases outside the gene matches. The length of the CDR3 is 15 residues. CDR3 in amino acids: CASSRPSGYSYEQYF. Here the CDR3 DNA reads TGTGCCAGCAGCCGTCCTAGCGGCTACTCCTACGAGCAGTACTTC.

V and J are TRBV28 and TRBJ2-2; tentatively, D is TRBD1 (6 bases). This CDR3 is 15 amino acids long. Germline V gives CDR1 MDHEN, CDR2 SYDVKM. With 5 bases removed from V and 5 bases from J, the gap between germline ends came to 15 bases. CDR3 region: CASSPQGPRTGELFF. The CDR3 DNA follows: TGTGCCAGCAGTCCACAGGGACCCAGGACCGGGGAGCTGTTTTTT.

The chain joins TRBV5-5 to TRBJ2-3, with a possible D match to TRBD1 (5 bases). CDR3 length: 16 amino acids. V was trimmed by 2 bases and J by 3 bases, leaving 16 bases between them. In germline, CDR1 is SGHKS, CDR2 YYEKEE (reference sequence). For the CDR3, the DNA is TGTGCCAGCAGCTTTGACCGACAGAGTGGAACAGATACGCAGTATTTT. Its translation is CASSFDRQSGTDTQYF.

The chain has TRBV12-3 or TRBV12-4 and TRBJ2-5; TRBD2 matches at 11 bases. V trimming: 6 bases; J trimming: 5 bases; junction bases outside the gene matches: 2. The CDR3 has 13 residues. CDR3 sequence (DNA): TGTGCCAGCAGGTCTAGCGGGAGGGAGACCCAGTACTTC. Translating it yields CASRSSGRETQYF.

This rearrangement joins TRBV3-1 (or the pseudogene TRBV3-2) to TRBJ2-1; weak D call: TRBD1 (6 bases). The germline V gene has CDR1 LGHDT and CDR2 YNNKEL (reference sequence). This CDR3 is 14 amino acids long. The V end was cut by 1 base, the J end by 10 bases, with 14 bases between. CDR3 nucleotides: TGTGCCAGCAGCCAAGTAACGACAGGCCGGGAGCAGTTCTTC. Translated: CASSQVTTGREQFF.

The chain combines TRBV19 with TRBJ1-1, with D possibly TRBD1 on 6 matching bases. Trimming removed 3 bases from V and 6 bases from J, with 11 bases in between. The germline gives CDR1 LNHDA, CDR2 SQIVND (reference sequence). This CDR3 has 13 residues. The CDR3 DNA follows: TGTGCCAGTAGTATCCGGACAGCCTCTGAAGCTTTCTTT. It codes for CASSIRTASEAFF.

The V call is TRBV10-3, the J call TRBJ1-2; 7 bases match TRBD1. The length of the CDR3 is 15 residues. With 3 bases clipped from V and 2 bases from J, the junction kept 6 bases outside the gene matches. Germline V CDR1 and CDR2: ENHRY, SYGVKD. CDR3: CAISDGTAQNYGYTF. The CDR3 DNA follows: TGTGCCATCAGTGATGGGACAGCTCAGAACTATGGCTACACCTTC.

The chain employs TRBV5-1 and TRBJ2-3; 12 bases are shared with TRBD2. This CDR3 is 19 amino acids long. Trimming cost V 0 bases and J 2 bases; bases outside gene matches: 10. The germline gives CDR1 SGHRS, CDR2 YFSETQ. The CDR3 here is CASSLAASGRALPTDTQYF. CDR3 in DNA: TGCGCCAGCAGCTTGGCAGCTAGCGGGAGGGCCCTTCCCACAGATACGCAGTATTTT. Together with reference TRBV5-1 and TRBJ2-3, the CDR3 gives the full variable domain: KAGVTQTPRYLIKTRGQQVTLSCSPISGHRSVSWYQQTPGQGLQFLFEYFSETQRNKGNFPGRFSGRQFSNSRSEMNVSTLELGDSALYLCASSLAASGRALPTDTQYFGPGTRLTVL.

This rearrangement joins TRBV6-5 to TRBJ2-5; 7 bases match TRBD1. The CDR3 covers 15 residues. Trimming cost V 5 bases and J 2 bases; bases outside gene matches: 8. CDR1 MNHEY and CDR2 SVGAGI come from the germline V gene. The CDR3 loop is CASSRTGGPQETQYF. The CDR3 DNA follows: TGTGCCAGCAGTCGGACAGGCGGGCCTCAAGAGACCCAGTACTTC.

V and J are TRBV5-3 and TRBJ1-1; D ambiguous. TRBV5-3 is filed as an ORF, its function uncertain. V shed 6 bases and J shed 5 bases, with 17 bases lying between them. The CDR3 consists of 14 residues. CDR3 nucleotide sequence: TGTGCCAGAATCAATAACGAGACGGGAACTGAAGCTTTCTTT. This gives the protein CARINNETGTEAFF.

The rearrangement joins TRBV28 to TRBJ2-1, with D tentatively TRBD1 (5 bases). Germline-derived CDR1 and CDR2 are MDHEN and SYDVKM. Trimming removed 5 bases from V and 8 bases from J, with 13 bases in between. This CDR3 comprises 13 residues. The CDR3 here is CASSQGSQDEQFF. The CDR3 DNA is TGTGCCAGCAGTCAGGGCTCCCAGGATGAGCAGTTCTTC.

The chain employs TRBV7-2 and TRBJ2-1; D possibly corresponds to TRBD1 (5 bases). CDR1 is SGHTA and CDR2 is FQGNSA in the germline V gene. V shed 5 bases and J shed 8 bases, with 22 bases lying between them. The CDR3 runs 16 residues. CDR3 loop: CASSHDLVGDKDEQFF. DNA of the CDR3: TGTGCCAGCAGCCACGATTTAGTAGGGGATAAAGATGAGCAGTTCTTC.

J is TRBJ1-3 and V is TRBV30; D is unresolved. Trimming left V 4 bases short and J 0 bases short, with 10 bases between. CDR3 length equals 14 residues. CDR1 and CDR2 from the germline V gene are GTSNPN and SVGIG (reference sequence). CDR3 DNA sequence: TGTGCCTGGACCGGGTTACCCTCTGGAAACACCATATATTTT. Protein product: CAWTGLPSGNTIYF.